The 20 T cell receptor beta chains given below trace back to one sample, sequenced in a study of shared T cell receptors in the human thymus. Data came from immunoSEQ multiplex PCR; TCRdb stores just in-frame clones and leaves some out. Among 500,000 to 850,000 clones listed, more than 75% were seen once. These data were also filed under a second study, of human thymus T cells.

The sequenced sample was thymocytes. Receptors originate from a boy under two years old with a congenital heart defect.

The CDR3: CASRSTGTGANVLTF. CDR3 nucleotide sequence: TGTGCCAGCAGATCTACAGGGACTGGGGCCAACGTCCTGACTTTC. The chain uses TRBV28 and TRBJ2-6; the D gene is possibly TRBD1 (6 bases). Per germline, CDR1 MDHEN and CDR2 SYDVKM. The CDR3 extends over 15 amino acids. The germline V and J ends were trimmed by 6 bases and 2 bases, with 11 bases remaining between them.

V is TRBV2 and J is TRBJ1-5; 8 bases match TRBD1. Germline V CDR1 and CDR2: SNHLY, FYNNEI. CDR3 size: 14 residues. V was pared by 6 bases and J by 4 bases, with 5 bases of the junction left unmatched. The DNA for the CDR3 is TGTGCCAGCAGGGGAGGACAGGGTAATCAGCCCCAGCATTTT. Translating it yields CASRGGQGNQPQHF.

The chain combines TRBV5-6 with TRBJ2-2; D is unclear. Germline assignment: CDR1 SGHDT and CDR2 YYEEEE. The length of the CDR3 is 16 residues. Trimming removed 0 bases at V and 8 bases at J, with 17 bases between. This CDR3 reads CASSLETSPEGGELFF. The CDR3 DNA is TGTGCCAGCAGCTTGGAGACAAGCCCCGAAGGTGGGGAGCTGTTTTTT.

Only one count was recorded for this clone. The DNA of the CDR3 is TGTGCCACCAGCGAACGGGGGTTCTACAATGAGCAGTTCTTC. It is translated as CATSERGFYNEQFF. The V and J genes are TRBV15 and TRBJ2-1; maybe TRBD2 (6 bases). This CDR3 comprises 14 residues. The V and J ends lost 5 bases and 3 bases respectively, with 11 bases between them. In germline, CDR1 is LNHNV, CDR2 YYDKDF (reference sequence).

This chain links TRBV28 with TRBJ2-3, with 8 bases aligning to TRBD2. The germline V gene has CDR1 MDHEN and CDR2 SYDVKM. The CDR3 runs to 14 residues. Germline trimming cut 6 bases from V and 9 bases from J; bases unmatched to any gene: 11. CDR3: CASSNSGDLPTQYF. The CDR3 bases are TGTGCCAGCAGCAATAGCGGGGATCTTCCCACGCAGTATTTT.

As DNA, the CDR3 is TGCAGCGCCGAGCGGGCGGCGAGATATGGCTACACCTTC. Its translation: CSAERAARYGYTF. The rearrangement links TRBV29-1 to TRBJ1-2; D unresolved. Deletions cut 7 bases from V and 5 bases from J, with 17 bases between. Germline CDR1 is SQVTM and CDR2 is ANQGSEA. This CDR3 is 13 amino acids long.

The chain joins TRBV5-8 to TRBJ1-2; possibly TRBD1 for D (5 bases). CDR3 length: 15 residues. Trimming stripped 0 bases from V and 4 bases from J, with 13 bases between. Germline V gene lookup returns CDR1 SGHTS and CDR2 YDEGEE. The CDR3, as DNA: TGTGCCAGCAGCTTGGTCTCTGACAGAGCCTATGGCTACACCTTC. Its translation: CASSLVSDRAYGYTF.

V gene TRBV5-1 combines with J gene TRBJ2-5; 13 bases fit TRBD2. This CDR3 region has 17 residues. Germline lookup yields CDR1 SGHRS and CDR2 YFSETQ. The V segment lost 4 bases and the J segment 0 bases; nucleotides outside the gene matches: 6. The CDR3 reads CASSPGTSGAYQETQYF. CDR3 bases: TGCGCCAGCAGCCCAGGGACTAGCGGGGCCTACCAAGAGACCCAGTACTTC.

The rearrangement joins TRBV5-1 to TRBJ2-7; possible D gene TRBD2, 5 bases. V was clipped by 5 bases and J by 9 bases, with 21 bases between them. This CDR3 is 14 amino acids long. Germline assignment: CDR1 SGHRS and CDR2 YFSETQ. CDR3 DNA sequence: TGCGCCAGCAGAAGAGGGAAGGCACCCCGAGGGCAGTACTTC. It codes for CASRRGKAPRGQYF.

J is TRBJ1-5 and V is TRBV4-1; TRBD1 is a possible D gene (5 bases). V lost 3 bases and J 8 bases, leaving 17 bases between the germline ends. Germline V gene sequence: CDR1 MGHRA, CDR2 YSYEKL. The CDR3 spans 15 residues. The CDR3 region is CASSHHRGGKEPQHF. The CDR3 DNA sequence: TGCGCCAGCAGCCACCATCGCGGGGGTAAGGAGCCCCAGCATTTT.

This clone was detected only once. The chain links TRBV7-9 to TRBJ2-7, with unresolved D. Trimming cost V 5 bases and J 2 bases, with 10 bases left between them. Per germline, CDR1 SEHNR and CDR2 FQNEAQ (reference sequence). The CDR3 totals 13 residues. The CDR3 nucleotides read TGTGCCAGCAGCCGTGGAGAACCCTACGAGCAGTACTTC. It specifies CASSRGEPYEQYF.

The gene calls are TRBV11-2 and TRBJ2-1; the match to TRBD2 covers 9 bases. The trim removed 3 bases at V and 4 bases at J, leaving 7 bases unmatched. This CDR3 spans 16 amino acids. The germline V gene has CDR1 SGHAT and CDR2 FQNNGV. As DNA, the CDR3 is TGTGCCAGCAGCTTGGGTGCGGGGGGGCAGTACAATGAGCAGTTCTTC. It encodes CASSLGAGGQYNEQFF.

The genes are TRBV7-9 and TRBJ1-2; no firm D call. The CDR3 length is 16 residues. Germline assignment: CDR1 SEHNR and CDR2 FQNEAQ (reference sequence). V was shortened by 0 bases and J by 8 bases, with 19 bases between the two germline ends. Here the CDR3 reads CASSLAPQDLRGGYTF. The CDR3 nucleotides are TGTGCCAGCAGCTTAGCCCCCCAGGACCTCCGGGGAGGCTACACCTTC. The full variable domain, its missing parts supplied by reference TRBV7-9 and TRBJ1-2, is DTGVSQNPRHKITKRGQNVTFRCDPISEHNRLYWYRQTLGQGPEFLTYFQNEAQLEKSRLLSDRFSAERPKGSFSTLEIQRTEQGDSAMYLCASSLAPQDLRGGYTFGSGTRLTVV.

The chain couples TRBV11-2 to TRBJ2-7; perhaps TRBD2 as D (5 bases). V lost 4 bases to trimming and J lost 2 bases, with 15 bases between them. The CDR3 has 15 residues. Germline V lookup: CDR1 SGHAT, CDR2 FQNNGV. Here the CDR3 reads CASSSPGGPAYEQYF. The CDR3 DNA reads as TGTGCCAGCAGCTCCCCCGGAGGCCCGGCCTACGAGCAGTACTTC.

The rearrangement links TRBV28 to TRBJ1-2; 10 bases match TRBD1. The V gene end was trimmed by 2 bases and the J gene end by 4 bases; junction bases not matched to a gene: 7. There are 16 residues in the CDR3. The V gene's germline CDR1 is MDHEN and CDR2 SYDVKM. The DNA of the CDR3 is TGTGCCAGCAGTTTAGGGACAGGGGAAATCGGCTATGGCTACACCTTC. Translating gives CASSLGTGEIGYGYTF.

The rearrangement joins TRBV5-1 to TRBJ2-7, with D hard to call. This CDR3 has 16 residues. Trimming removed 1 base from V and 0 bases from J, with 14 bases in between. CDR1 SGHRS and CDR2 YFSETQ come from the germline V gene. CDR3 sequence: CASSLWLERSSYEQYF. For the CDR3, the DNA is TGCGCCAGCAGCTTGTGGTTGGAACGGAGCTCCTACGAGCAGTACTTC.

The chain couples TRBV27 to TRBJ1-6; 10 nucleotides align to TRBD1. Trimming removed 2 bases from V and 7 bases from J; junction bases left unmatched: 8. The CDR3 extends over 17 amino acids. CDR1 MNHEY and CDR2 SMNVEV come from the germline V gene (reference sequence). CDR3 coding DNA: TGTGCCAGCAGTTTAAGGGACAGGGGTGAAGGGAATTCACCCCTCCACTTT. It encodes CASSLRDRGEGNSPLHF.

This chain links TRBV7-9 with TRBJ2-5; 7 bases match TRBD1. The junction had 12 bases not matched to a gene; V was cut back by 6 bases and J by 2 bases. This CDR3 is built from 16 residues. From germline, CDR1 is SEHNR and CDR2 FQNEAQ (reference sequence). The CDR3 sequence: CASSLWGTAAQETQYF. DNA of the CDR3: TGTGCCAGCAGTTTATGGGGGACAGCCGCTCAAGAGACCCAGTACTTC.

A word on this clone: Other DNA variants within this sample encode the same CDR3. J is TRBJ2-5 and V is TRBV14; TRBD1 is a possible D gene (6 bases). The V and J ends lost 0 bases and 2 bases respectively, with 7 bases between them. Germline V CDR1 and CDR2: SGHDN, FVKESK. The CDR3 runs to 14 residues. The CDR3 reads CASSQEGGQETQYF. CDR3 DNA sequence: TGTGCCAGCAGCCAAGAAGGGGGTCAAGAGACCCAGTACTTC. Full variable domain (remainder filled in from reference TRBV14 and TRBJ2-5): EAGVTQFPSHSVIEKGQTVTLRCDPISGHDNLYWYRRVMGKEIKFLLHFVKESKQDESGMPNNRFLAERTGGTYSTLKVQPAELEDSGVYFCASSQEGGQETQYFGPGTRLLVL.

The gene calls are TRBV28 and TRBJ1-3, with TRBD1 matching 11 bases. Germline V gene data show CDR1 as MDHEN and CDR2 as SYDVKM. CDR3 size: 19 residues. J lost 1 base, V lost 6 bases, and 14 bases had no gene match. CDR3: CASSKGTGGGKESGNTIYF. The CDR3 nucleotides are TGTGCCAGCAGCAAAGGGACAGGGGGTGGCAAGGAGTCTGGAAACACCATATATTTT.